This note documents a single T cell receptor beta chain sequence. What antigen it recognizes has not been identified. Within one base of it there is no much larger clone, and no base qualities were kept. The CDR3 regions of human TCRbeta chains were analyzed by immunosequencing. As for the original processing: TCRs in the repertoires were matched against a reference library of SARS-CoV-2-specific TCRs that had been generated with the MIRA antigen-specificity platform. Breadth meant the fraction of unique TCRs that were SARS-CoV-2-associated, whereas depth meant the fraction of total T cells that were SARS-CoV-2-associated. Each spike-specific TCR was assigned to its reactive spike region and to a CD4 or CD8 class using the MIRA data. Log10-transformed breadth and depth values were compared by one-way ANOVA with Sidak's multiple comparisons tests. TCRdb's version of the immuneACCESS table is confined to in-frame rearrangements and falls short of the full clone set. An unresolved V gene accounts for under half of the shortfall where checked; the remainder is of unknown origin. V, J and clone size are taken as reported in that table, and D and trimming were inferred from the DNA itself. For this sample there are about 73,000 clones; 89% appear just once. The ten largest account for 7% to 10% of the sample.

The time point label of this sample denotes: about 28 days (+/-7) after the second vaccine dose. AZD1222 recipients given second doses at about 4 weeks or at about 12 weeks were pooled, since spike-specific TCR depth and breadth were not found to differ between the two schedules. Vaccinee samples were obtained from the UK trials COV001 and COV002, which included a single-blind randomized controlled phase 2/3 trial of AZD1222 (ChAdOx1 nCoV-19) in healthy adults. For TCRbeta chain sequencing, PBMC samples were collected from trial participants at day 0 and at day 28 after the second dose. This sample was taken from a study of T cell responses to AZD1222 COVID-19 vaccine (dated by TCRdb to the early 2020s). Study-wide context: A total of roughly 240 trial participants underwent TCR sequencing, of whom some 210 received two doses of AZD1222 and some 25 received two doses of the MenACWY control vaccine. Trial participants were enrolled into age subgroups of 18-55, 56-69 and 70-plus years, which contained about 150, 28 and 57 TCR-sequenced participants, respectively. Study-wide conclusions, independent of this receptor: Participants were mostly white British and included more females than males, and it was suggested by the authors that clonal diversity may have been underestimated. Because no samples from the day 14 peak response were available, repertoires could be characterized only after the peak T cell response. Conclusions about previously exposed vaccinees are limited because only five to seven AZD1222 recipients were SARS-CoV-2 seropositive at baseline. Vaccine-associated CD4 TCRs spanned the whole spike protein, with dominant responses in regions 160-218 and 743-854. Reportedly, almost half of the unique spike-specific TCRs recognized epitopes lying outside the regions that are mutated in the B.1.351 and B.1.1.7 variants. After two AZD1222 doses, spike-specific TCR breadth and depth were significantly higher than at day 0 and than in MenACWY recipients. The 56-69-year group was small, and its depth increase did not reach significance, likely because of low power.

The CDR3 runs 16 amino acids, cysteine and phenylalanine included. Only the CDR3 part of the read is kept: 48 bases, read in frame from the first base. V is cut by 5 bases and J by 2 bases, and the space between the germline ends is 18 bases. Looking up the germline V gene yields CDR1 MNHEY and CDR2 SVGEGT. Recombination linked TRBV6-2 or TRBV6-3 to TRBJ1-2; the D segment could be TRBD1, given 5 matching bases. This sample comprised peripheral blood, obtained 28 days after the second AZD1222 dose. This receptor was identified in an adult who received the AZD1222 COVID-19 vaccine. The nucleotide sequence reads TGTGCCAGCAGTACAAGACAGCCTAGCGTCAACTATGGCTACACCTTC. This sequence encodes CASSTRQPSVNYGYTF.